Sequencing of this T cell receptor beta chain was carried out in a study of blood T cell repertoires in COVID-19. Some clones are missing from TCRdb's copy, which holds only in-frame ones; the method was immunoSEQ multiplex PCR. The profile covers 250,000 to 350,000 clones, with approximately 88% appearing a single time and about 1.6% taken by the ten largest. CDR3 size: 15 residues. Germline lookup yields CDR1 SGHAT and CDR2 FQNNGV. The V segment lost 5 bases and the J segment 9 bases; nucleotides outside the gene matches: 9. The source material was peripheral blood. The chain links TRBV11-2 to TRBJ2-3; 12 nucleotides agree with TRBD2. This TCR was sampled from a human donor with COVID-19, enrolled during active disease. The donor label of this sample is uncertain. CDR3 protein: CASSRGGLAGGTQYF. As DNA, the CDR3 is TGTGCCAGCAGCCGAGGGGGTCTAGCGGGAGGGACGCAGTATTTT.